Following are 7 T cell receptor beta chains from one sample sequenced in a study of molecular identifiers for immune sequencing clone quantification. One entry per CDR3 protein, called by TCRdb with MiXCR from the PCR reads. This repertoire shows a few hundred thousand distinct CDR3 sequences, roughly a quarter found once; its top ten account for 0.74%. The sample taken for sequencing was naive CD8+ T cells from blood, with Jurkat cell RNA spiked in. Subset denoted: FACS-sorted CD8+CD4-CCR7+CD45RA+ naive T cells. Receptor source: a human donor in good health. Some libraries in this study had Jurkat cell RNA spiked in.

CDR3 nucleotides: TGCAGTGCTAGAGTATGGAGGGAGGGGGGCAATGAGCAGTTCTTC. Amino acid sequence: CSARVWREGGNEQFF. V usage is TRBV20-1 and J usage is TRBJ2-1, with D perhaps matching TRBD2 (7 bases). The germline V gene has CDR1 DFQATT and CDR2 SNEGSKA (reference sequence). The CDR3 is 15 residues long. V gave up 1 base and J gave up 6 bases, with 16 bases separating them.

This chain links TRBV19 with TRBJ1-1; D not certain. Germline-derived CDR1 and CDR2 are LNHDA and SQIVND (reference sequence). V dropped 3 bases and J dropped 5 bases, with 13 bases sitting between them. CDR3 length: 14 amino acids. CDR3: CASSINSAGTEAFF. The CDR3 DNA reads TGTGCCAGTAGTATTAATTCTGCCGGGACTGAAGCTTTCTTT.

The V call is TRBV7-9, the J call TRBJ2-7; TRBD2 agrees at 7 bases. The CDR3 runs to 15 residues. Germline V gene lookup returns CDR1 SEHNR and CDR2 FQNEAQ (reference sequence). J lost 4 bases, V lost 1 base, and 7 bases had no gene match. CDR3 in DNA: TGTGCCAGCAGCTTAGTTGTTGGGGGGGTTTACGAGCAGTACTTC. This codes for CASSLVVGGVYEQYF.

Comment on this clonotype: A read error may be the cause here, since a much bigger clone is one base away. The chain is built from TRBV29-1 and TRBJ2-5; perhaps TRBD1 as D (6 bases). Looked up from germline, CDR1 is SQVTM and CDR2 is ANQGSEA. V lost 4 bases to trimming and J lost 11 bases, with 23 bases between them. The length of the CDR3 is 14 residues. CDR3 protein: CSVGGGVGWDEQYF. The CDR3 region has the DNA TGCAGCGTTGGAGGGGGAGTGGGTTGGGATGAGCAGTACTTC.

The V call is TRBV29-1, the J call TRBJ2-3; 10 bases match TRBD2. The CDR3 is made up of 15 amino acids. Germline CDR1 SQVTM, CDR2 ANQGSEA. The ends lost 3 bases at V and 6 bases at J; junction bases unmatched: 9. The CDR3 DNA follows: TGCAGCGTTGATGGTCTAGCGGGAGTGTGGGATACGCAGTATTTT. Translation: CSVDGLAGVWDTQYF.

This clonotype was detected only a few times. The V gene is TRBV27, the J gene TRBJ2-3, with 13 bases aligning to TRBD2. Germline CDR1 and CDR2: MNHEY and SMNVEV (reference sequence). The CDR3 has 17 residues. J gave up 3 bases and V 5 bases, and 8 bases lay outside the gene matches. In DNA form, the CDR3 reads TGTGCCAGCAGTAGACTAGCGGGGGGCCGAGGGACAGATACGCAGTATTTT. This sequence encodes CASSRLAGGRGTDTQYF.

This clonotype showed up just a few times. Because it lacks the conserved phenylalanine or tryptophan at the end, this CDR3 is likely a read error. V usage is TRBV6-2 or TRBV6-3 and J usage is TRBJ2-6; no clear D. The CDR3 is made up of 16 amino acids. The ends were cut back, 6 bases at V and 1 base at J, with 13 bases in the middle. The germline CDR1 and CDR2 sequences are MNHEY and SVGEGT. The CDR3: CASRWKGMSGANVLTL. In DNA form, the CDR3 reads TGTGCCAGCAGATGGAAAGGGATGTCTGGGGCCAACGTCCTGACTCTC.